Below are 31 T cell receptor beta chains sequenced from a single sample in a study of CD8+ T cells in alopecia areata. Once RNA had been extracted, it was reverse transcribed into cDNA to act as the sequencing template. Here immunoSEQ multiplex PCR was the method, and the copy in TCRdb shows in-frame clones only, minus some. The table has about 200,000 clones, approximately 60% seen once. Material: CD8+ T cells sorted from blood. Receptors were obtained from a human donor in good health.

The chain links TRBV5-1 to TRBJ2-1; 11 bases fit TRBD2. Germline CDR1 reads SGHRS; CDR2 reads YFSETQ. There are 14 residues in the CDR3. J gave up 7 bases and V 1 base, and 1 base lay outside the gene matches. Written as DNA, the CDR3 is TGCGCCAGCAGCTTGACTAGCGGGGGTAATGAGCAGTTCTTC. This codes for CASSLTSGGNEQFF.

DNA of the CDR3: TGTGCCAGCAGCGTGGACAGTCCCTACGAGCAGTACTTC. It specifies CASSVDSPYEQYF. The chain joins TRBV9 to TRBJ2-7; weak D call: TRBD1 (6 bases). Trimming left V 2 bases short and J 2 bases short, with 8 bases between. The germline gives CDR1 SGDLS, CDR2 YYNGEE. The CDR3 runs 13 residues. Full variable domain (outside the CDR3, taken from reference TRBV9 and TRBJ2-7): DSGVTQTPKHLITATGQRVTLRCSPRSGDLSVYWYQQSLDQGLQFLIQYYNGEERAKGNILERFSAQQFPDLHSELNLSSLELGDSALYFCASSVDSPYEQYFGPGTRLTVT.

The chain recombines TRBV30 with TRBJ2-2; D is unclear. Deletions cut 0 bases from V and 6 bases from J, with 8 bases between. This CDR3 has 13 residues. In germline, CDR1 is GTSNPN, CDR2 SVGIG (reference sequence). CDR3 sequence reads: CAWSVTGPGELFF. DNA for the CDR3: TGTGCCTGGAGTGTAACCGGGCCCGGGGAGCTGTTTTTT.

Concerning this clone itself: This sample includes further DNA sequences coding for the same CDR3. The chain has TRBV27 and TRBJ1-1; no clear D gene. CDR3 length: 13 residues. With 3 bases removed from V and 0 bases from J, the gap between germline ends came to 5 bases. Germline CDR1 reads MNHEY; CDR2 reads SMNVEV (reference sequence). CDR3 bases: TGTGCCAGCAGTTTTAGGGTGAACACTGAAGCTTTCTTT. Its translation is CASSFRVNTEAFF.

This clone showed up just once. The same CDR3 arises from other DNA sequences in this sample as well. CDR3: CSVGGTEAFF. Here the CDR3 DNA reads TGCAGCGTGGGAGGCACTGAAGCTTTCTTT. This sequence joins TRBV29-1 and TRBJ1-1; D call uncertain. The CDR3 contains 10 residues. V lost 6 bases and J lost 4, with 6 bases in between. Germline lookup yields CDR1 SQVTM and CDR2 ANQGSEA.

This clone was found a few times. This sample includes further DNA sequences coding for the same CDR3. The rearrangement joins TRBV7-9 to TRBJ1-5, with D perhaps matching TRBD1 (6 bases). Trimming left V 6 bases short and J 1 base short, with 10 bases between. The V gene's germline CDR1 is SEHNR and CDR2 FQNEAQ (reference sequence). CDR3 size: 14 residues. CDR3 bases: TGTGCCAGCAGTCCACAGGGAAGCAATCAGCCCCAGCATTTT. As protein: CASSPQGSNQPQHF.

This clone was recorded a few times. The J gene is TRBJ2-7, the V gene TRBV29-1, with 9 bases lining up with TRBD2. The CDR3 contains 16 residues. Trimming took 4 bases from V and 2 from J; bases not matched to a gene: 12. CDR1 SQVTM and CDR2 ANQGSEA come from the germline V gene. CDR3 in DNA: TGCAGCGTTGTTATGGGACTAGCCAACCTCCCCTACGAGCAGTACTTC. Translation gives CSVVMGLANLPYEQYF.

This clone was picked up a small number of times. This sequence joins TRBV5-4 and TRBJ1-1; a weak D match, TRBD1 (6 bases). The CDR3 contains 14 residues. Germline CDR1 is SGHNT and CDR2 is YYREEE (reference sequence). V lost 7 bases and J 7 bases, leaving 20 bases between the germline ends. This CDR3 reads CASRRGPAVGEAFF. CDR3 nucleotide sequence: TGTGCCAGCCGCCGGGGGCCTGCTGTCGGTGAAGCTTTCTTT. The entire variable domain, with the rest obtained from reference TRBV5-4 and TRBJ1-1, is as follows: ETGVTQSPTHLIKTRGQQVTLRCSSQSGHNTVSWYQQALGQGPQFIFQYYREEENGRGNFPPRFSGLQFPNYSSELNVNALELDDSALYLCASRRGPAVGEAFFGQGTRLTVV.

The chain links TRBV30 to TRBJ1-2, with D possibly matching TRBD1 (5 bases). The CDR3 has 14 amino acids. Between the trimmed V and J ends, which lost 5 bases and 4 bases, there was a span of 17 bases. The germline V gene has CDR1 GTSNPN and CDR2 SVGIG (reference sequence). For the CDR3, the DNA is TGTGCCTGGGACATCAACAGGAATACCTATGGCTACACCTTC. Translation gives CAWDINRNTYGYTF.

The rearrangement uses TRBV5-1 and TRBJ2-5, with a weak D call TRBD1 (5 bases). The germline V gene has CDR1 SGHRS and CDR2 YFSETQ. Deletions cut 1 base from V and 5 bases from J, with 6 bases between. This CDR3 is 12 amino acids long. The CDR3 DNA follows: TGCGCCAGCAGCTTGCAGGGTGAGACCCAGTACTTC. Residues: CASSLQGETQYF.

The V and J genes are TRBV9 and TRBJ2-3; D remains ambiguous. Trimming removed 3 bases from V and 0 bases from J, with 11 bases in between. The germline V gene has CDR1 SGDLS and CDR2 YYNGEE. The CDR3 runs 15 residues. The CDR3 region is CASSETTSSTDTQYF. The CDR3 DNA follows: TGTGCCAGCAGCGAAACAACATCTAGCACAGATACGCAGTATTTT.

This clone was counted between two and nine times. The chain has TRBV4-1 and TRBJ2-7; D call uncertain. The germline V gene has CDR1 MGHRA and CDR2 YSYEKL. The CDR3 consists of 13 residues. Trimming cost V 0 bases and J 4 bases, with 7 bases left between them. For the CDR3, the DNA is TGCGCCAGCAGCCAAGAAGGCCAATACGAGCAGTACTTC. Translated: CASSQEGQYEQYF.

This chain links TRBV30 with TRBJ2-7; TRBD1 might be the D (5 bases). Between the trimmed V and J ends, which lost 1 base and 5 bases, there was a span of 9 bases. This CDR3 has 12 residues. In germline, CDR1 is GTSNPN, CDR2 SVGIG (reference sequence). The CDR3 sequence: CAWSEGLHEQYF. CDR3 nucleotide sequence: TGTGCCTGGAGTGAGGGGCTGCACGAGCAGTACTTC.

J is TRBJ2-7 and V is TRBV4-2; no firm D call. Between the trimmed V and J ends, which lost 1 base and 5 bases, there was a span of 18 bases. This CDR3 has 16 amino acids. The germline V gene encodes CDR1 LGHNA and CDR2 YNFKEQ. The CDR3 protein is CASSQVLAGRVDEQYF. Here the CDR3 DNA reads TGTGCCAGCAGCCAAGTTTTGGCAGGCCGGGTGGACGAGCAGTACTTC.

This rearrangement joins TRBV4-1 to TRBJ1-6, with TRBD1 matching 9 bases. V shed 1 base, J shed 10 bases, and the junction held 5 bases outside the gene matches. Per germline, CDR1 MGHRA and CDR2 YSYEKL. This CDR3 is built from 15 residues. The CDR3 nucleotides are TGCGCCAGCAGCCAAGGGGACAGGGTTGAATCACCCCTCCACTTT. Protein product: CASSQGDRVESPLHF.

This chain connects TRBV4-2 to TRBJ2-2; D is unresolved. In germline, CDR1 is LGHNA, CDR2 YNFKEQ. This CDR3 comprises 18 residues. The V end lost 3 bases, the J end lost 2 bases, and 19 bases lay between the germline ends. The chain's CDR3 is CASSHVGIGQLNTGELFF. The CDR3 nucleotides read TGTGCCAGCAGCCATGTTGGGATAGGCCAACTCAACACCGGGGAGCTGTTTTTT.

V gene TRBV5-1 combines with J gene TRBJ2-7, with D unclear. This CDR3 spans 13 amino acids. Germline values: CDR1 SGHRS, CDR2 YFSETQ. Trimming left V 4 bases short and J 7 bases short, with 15 bases between. The CDR3 spells CASSPNSSGEQYF. In DNA, the CDR3 is TGCGCCAGCAGCCCGAATTCCTCGGGTGAGCAGTACTTC.

The CDR3 region has the DNA TGTGCCAGTAGCCCTCCCGGCCTGGGGGATCAGCCCCAGCATTTT. Encoded protein: CASSPPGLGDQPQHF. The chain employs TRBV19 and TRBJ1-5; D perhaps matches TRBD1 (5 bases). The germline CDR1 and CDR2 sequences are LNHDA and SQIVND (reference sequence). Trimming shortened V by 6 bases and J by 5 bases, and 17 bases separated the two germline ends. This CDR3 contains 15 residues.

This clone was counted a few times. The genes are TRBV7-2 and TRBJ2-1; 9 nucleotides line up with TRBD2. CDR1 is SGHTA and CDR2 is FQGNSA in the germline V gene. The CDR3 loop spans 16 amino acids. After removal of 1 base from V and 10 bases from J, the junction contained 11 bases not matched to a gene. Here the CDR3 reads CASSLELAGVMREQFF. The DNA for the CDR3 is TGTGCCAGCAGCTTAGAACTAGCGGGCGTAATGAGGGAGCAGTTCTTC. The variable domain in full, with the rest retrieved from reference TRBV7-2 and TRBJ2-1, is GAGVSQSPSNKVTEKGKDVELRCDPISGHTALYWYRQSLGQGLEFLIYFQGNSAPDKSGLPSDRFSAERTGGSVSTLTIQRTQQEDSAVYLCASSLELAGVMREQFFGPGTRLTVL.

This clone showed up just a few times. V gene TRBV23-1 combines with J gene TRBJ1-2, with 8 positions matching TRBD1. TRBV23-1 counts as an open reading frame of uncertain function. The CDR3 is made up of 16 amino acids. V was pared by 0 bases and J by 2 bases, with 5 bases of the junction left unmatched. This CDR3 is CASSQSPGGHNYGYTF. Written as DNA, the CDR3 is TGCGCCAGCAGTCAATCTCCAGGGGGCCACAACTATGGCTACACCTTC.

The chain combines TRBV5-1 with TRBJ2-3; D call uncertain. The CDR3 length is 13 residues. CDR1 is SGHRS and CDR2 is YFSETQ in the germline V gene. Trimming stripped 1 base from V and 1 base from J, with 4 bases between. CDR3 amino acids: CASSLRGTDTQYF. CDR3 DNA: TGCGCCAGCAGCTTGAGGGGCACAGATACGCAGTATTTT. The full variable domain, its missing parts supplied by reference TRBV5-1 and TRBJ2-3, is KAGVTQTPRYLIKTRGQQVTLSCSPISGHRSVSWYQQTPGQGLQFLFEYFSETQRNKGNFPGRFSGRQFSNSRSEMNVSTLELGDSALYLCASSLRGTDTQYFGPGTRLTVL.

This clone appeared a single time. The rearrangement uses TRBV11-2 and TRBJ2-7; D unresolved. Per the germline V gene, CDR1 is SGHAT and CDR2 is FQNNGV. CDR3 length: 13 residues. V dropped 5 bases and J dropped 3 bases, with 11 bases sitting between them. The CDR3, as DNA: TGTGCCAGCAGCCTCGAGCCAGGCTACGAGCAGTACTTC. Translating it yields CASSLEPGYEQYF.

This clone was recorded a few times. The chain is built from TRBV13 and TRBJ2-5; D is ambiguous. Germline assignment: CDR1 PRHDT and CDR2 FYEKMQ (reference sequence). V lost 2 bases, J lost 2 bases, and 12 bases lay in between. This CDR3 contains 15 residues. The DNA for the CDR3 is TGTGCCAGCAGCTTAAGTGTCGAAGATCAAGAGACCCAGTACTTC. It encodes CASSLSVEDQETQYF.

The chain combines TRBV19 with TRBJ2-3; 12 nucleotides align to TRBD2. The CDR3 runs 16 residues. Germline V gene data show CDR1 as LNHDA and CDR2 as SQIVND (reference sequence). Trimming removed 5 bases from V and 2 bases from J; junction bases left unmatched: 5. Here the CDR3 reads CASSSTSGGPTDTQYF. In DNA, the CDR3 is TGTGCCAGTAGTTCGACTAGCGGGGGCCCCACAGATACGCAGTATTTT.

The gene calls are TRBV7-9 and TRBJ2-7; maybe TRBD1 (5 bases). Germline assignment: CDR1 SEHNR and CDR2 FQNEAQ (reference sequence). The CDR3 is made up of 14 amino acids. Trimming took 0 bases from V and 6 from J, leaving 12 bases between them. The CDR3 DNA follows: TGTGCCAGCAGCTTAGCTGACAGTTCCACCGAGCAGTACTTC. Its protein product is CASSLADSSTEQYF.

The chain has TRBV29-1 and TRBJ1-2; D is unresolved. Trimming shortened V by 6 bases and J by 8 bases, and 16 bases separated the two germline ends. The germline CDR1 and CDR2 sequences are SQVTM and ANQGSEA. This CDR3 spans 12 amino acids. CDR3 nucleotides: TGCAGCGTACCCCATCCGGGTGGCGGCTACACCTTC. This gives the protein CSVPHPGGGYTF.

The rearrangement uses TRBV16 and TRBJ2-7; no definite D call. The CDR3 is 13 residues long. Germline V gene lookup returns CDR1 KGHSY and CDR2 FQNENV. V was cut by 2 bases and J by 6 bases, with 11 bases left in between. CDR3 in amino acids: CASSQVLTSEQYF. CDR3 sequence (DNA): TGTGCCAGCAGCCAAGTTTTGACTTCCGAGCAGTACTTC.

The chain has TRBV9 and TRBJ2-5; D uncertain. The CDR3 length is 12 residues. V lost 0 bases and J lost 3, with 3 bases in between. From germline, CDR1 is SGDLS and CDR2 YYNGEE. The CDR3 sequence is CASSVDEETQYF. CDR3 nucleotide sequence: TGTGCCAGCAGCGTAGATGAAGAGACCCAGTACTTC.

The chain is built from TRBV11-2 and TRBJ1-1; D might be TRBD1 (6 bases). Germline lookup yields CDR1 SGHAT and CDR2 FQNNGV. Trimming stripped 5 bases from V and 1 base from J, with 14 bases between. CDR3 length equals 15 residues. In DNA form, the CDR3 reads TGTGCCAGCAGCGAGGGACACCCGTCGAACACTGAAGCTTTCTTT. Amino acids: CASSEGHPSNTEAFF.

The chain is built from TRBV25-1 and TRBJ2-5, with TRBD2 matching 7 bases. Germline values: CDR1 MGHDK, CDR2 SYGVNS. This CDR3 contains 14 residues. The ends lost 4 bases at V and 4 bases at J; junction bases unmatched: 6. Here the CDR3 reads CASSGVGEGETQYF. As DNA, the CDR3 is TGTGCCAGCAGTGGGGTAGGGGAGGGAGAGACCCAGTACTTC.

The rearrangement uses TRBV7-9 and TRBJ2-7, with D possibly matching TRBD2 (6 bases). The V end lost 5 bases, the J end lost 2 bases, and 10 bases lay between the germline ends. The CDR3 length is 13 residues. CDR1 and CDR2 (germline): SEHNR, FQNEAQ (reference sequence). CDR3 amino acids: CASSPGVTYEQYF. The DNA for the CDR3 is TGTGCCAGCAGCCCGGGGGTAACCTACGAGCAGTACTTC. The complete variable domain, with remaining parts taken from reference TRBV7-9 and TRBJ2-7, reads DTGVSQNPRHKITKRGQNVTFRCDPISEHNRLYWYRQTLGQGPEFLTYFQNEAQLEKSRLLSDRFSAERPKGSFSTLEIQRTEQGDSAMYLCASSPGVTYEQYFGPGTRLTVT.